A selection of T cell receptor beta chains follows, all from one sample in a study of vaccination effects on CD4 cells after COVID-19. These receptors are not linked to any known antigen. This table comes from immunoSEQ multiplex PCR, and its TCRdb copy is limited to in-frame clones, with some not included. This table holds tens of thousands of clones, about four fifths found once. Sample: CD4+ T cells from PBMCs cultured with SARS-CoV-2 spike peptides, taken before COVID-19 vaccination. The origin of the receptors is a human donor who received a COVID-19 vaccine. Each CDR3 is given with its conserved first and last residue. Each record gives: CDR3 protein, clone size, D gene, V gene. D genes are given only for firm matches. Some rows mark clone size as missing; the rest say once, few, many or name a class of expanded clone.

CDR3 protein: CASSPGVRYEKLFF
clone size: .
D gene: .
V gene: TRBV4-1

CDR3 protein: CASSLPDLNEQFF
clone size: .
D gene: .
V gene: TRBV12-3/TRBV12-4

CDR3 protein: CASSYPGLDF
clone size: few
D gene: .
V gene: TRBV6-2/TRBV6-3

CDR3 protein: CASSFGVPDTQYF
clone size: .
D gene: .
V gene: TRBV5-4

CDR3 protein: CASSKTGDNQPQHF
clone size: .
D gene: .
V gene: TRBV19

CDR3 protein: CASSLAGQGGTDTQYF
clone size: .
D gene: TRBD1
V gene: TRBV5-1

CDR3 protein: CAWKGAGSTGELFF
clone size: .
D gene: TRBD2
V gene: TRBV30

CDR3 protein: CASSPGTWGYTF
clone size: .
D gene: .
V gene: TRBV6-2/TRBV6-3

CDR3 protein: CASSIRREGYTF
clone size: few
D gene: .
V gene: TRBV19

CDR3 protein: CASSIAELAKNIQYF
clone size: .
D gene: .
V gene: TRBV19

CDR3 protein: CATRQSDYGYTF
clone size: once
D gene: .
V gene: TRBV10-3

CDR3 protein: CASSPSGTGDKNIQYF
clone size: once
D gene: TRBD1
V gene: TRBV7-8

CDR3 protein: CSASMSAYHNEQFF
clone size: .
D gene: .
V gene: TRBV20-1

CDR3 protein: CASSLTHRSQGLMLTEAFF
clone size: few
D gene: .
V gene: TRBV7-8

CDR3 protein: CASSPTPSTGRESNEQFF
clone size: .
D gene: TRBD1
V gene: TRBV18

CDR3 protein: CASSPDREGSPLHF
clone size: .
D gene: TRBD1
V gene: TRBV4-1

CDR3 protein: CAIRGVPNQPQHF
clone size: .
D gene: .
V gene: TRBV6-5

CDR3 protein: CASSIHSSLAGVLNEQFF
clone size: .
D gene: TRBD2
V gene: TRBV28

CDR3 protein: CASSYGTGKEHNEQFF
clone size: .
D gene: TRBD1
V gene: TRBV6-5

CDR3 protein: CASSFRGDRVSGELFF
clone size: once
D gene: .
V gene: TRBV7-3

CDR3 protein: CASRGIPTDTQYF
clone size: .
D gene: .
V gene: TRBV28

CDR3 protein: CASSIDVADRTYNEQFF
clone size: .
D gene: .
V gene: TRBV19

CDR3 protein: CAWSAGVGSDTQYF
clone size: .
D gene: .
V gene: TRBV30

CDR3 protein: CASRPGTGFYGYTF
clone size: few
D gene: .
V gene: TRBV19

CDR3 protein: CASRLVGTGPGGAGTQYF
clone size: .
D gene: .
V gene: TRBV12-2

CDR3 protein: CASSPGTGEETQYF
clone size: .
D gene: TRBD1
V gene: TRBV9

CDR3 protein: CSAPRDGYTF
clone size: .
D gene: .
V gene: TRBV20-1

CDR3 protein: CASNRGLAGGNEQFF
clone size: once
D gene: TRBD2
V gene: TRBV4-1

CDR3 protein: CASSPDRGPNTEAFF
clone size: .
D gene: TRBD1
V gene: TRBV6-5

CDR3 protein: CATSDPRGYNEQFF
clone size: .
D gene: .
V gene: TRBV24-1

CDR3 protein: CAWTPPSGGLIETQYF
clone size: .
D gene: TRBD2
V gene: TRBV30

CDR3 protein: CATSDPDKSSYNEQFF
clone size: .
D gene: .
V gene: TRBV24-1

CDR3 protein: CASSSGSAGTEAFF
clone size: .
D gene: .
V gene: TRBV5-1

CDR3 protein: CASSPLTVGEKLFF
clone size: .
D gene: .
V gene: TRBV27

CDR3 protein: CASSLIETQYF
clone size: .
D gene: .
V gene: TRBV7-9

CDR3 protein: CASSLTGQGTGYTF
clone size: .
D gene: TRBD1
V gene: TRBV7-9

CDR3 protein: CASSPLEQLSSGNTIYF
clone size: .
D gene: .
V gene: TRBV18

CDR3 protein: CASSLVGTIMNTEAFF
clone size: .
D gene: .
V gene: TRBV7-6

CDR3 protein: CSASGQAKNIQYF
clone size: .
D gene: TRBD1
V gene: TRBV29-1

CDR3 protein: CASSRLVGTEAFF
clone size: .
D gene: .
V gene: TRBV5-1